The rows below give T cell receptor beta chains drawn from one sample of a study of CD8 T cells in ankylosing spondylitis. TCRdb processed the 5' RACE reads anew with MiXCR; each CDR3 protein has one entry. This sample has some 290,000 distinct CDR3 sequences; around 20% occur once, and the top ten carry about 8%. Sequenced input: blood, either unsorted or a sorted T cell fraction (not recorded which). Receptors were obtained from a male donor with ankylosing spondylitis or in good health (not recorded which). Both conserved end residues are part of each CDR3. The D gene is left open where the match is weak. The size of a clone is reported for some rows only, either as once, few or many, or as a class for expanded clones.

v_gene,abundance,d_gene,j_gene,CDR3nt,CDR3aa
TRBV28,NA,NA,TRBJ1-1,TGTGCCAGCAGTTGGAAGGAGGGTTGGAGCACTGAAGCTTTCTTT,CASSWKEGWSTEAFF
TRBV27,NA,TRBD2,TRBJ2-1,TGTGCCAGCACCCATAGCCTAGCGGGAAGCTCCTACAATGAGCAGTTCTTC,CASTHSLAGSSYNEQFF
TRBV28,NA,NA,TRBJ1-5,TGTGCCAGCAGTCCGGGGCGGGTTCACAATCAGCCCCAGCATTTT,CASSPGRVHNQPQHF
TRBV5-1,few,TRBD1,TRBJ1-1,TGCGCCAGCACGGGACAGTCGAACACTGAAGCTTTCTTT,CASTGQSNTEAFF
TRBV7-7,many,TRBD2,TRBJ2-3,TGTGCTAGCAGCCTGGGGCGGGGGAGCACAGATACGCAGTATTTT,CASSLGRGSTDTQYF
TRBV29-1,NA,NA,TRBJ2-5,TGCAGCGTTGTTTCAGAGACCCAGTACTTC,CSVVSETQYF
TRBV5-1,many,NA,TRBJ2-2,TGCGCCAGCAGCTTGGATGGAGGCACCGGGGAGCTGTTTTTT,CASSLDGGTGELFF
TRBV10-3,NA,NA,TRBJ1-6,TGTGCCATCAGTGGAGCGTTGAACACGATGAATAATTCACCCCTCCACTTT,CAISGALNTMNNSPLHF
TRBV6-2/TRBV6-3,many,NA,TRBJ2-5,TGTGCCAGCAGTTACTTAGAGACCCAGTACTTC,CASSYLETQYF
TRBV15,NA,NA,TRBJ1-3,TGTGCCACCAGCAGAGAAGGTTTTGGAAACACCATATATTTT,CATSREGFGNTIYF
TRBV7-8,once,TRBD1,TRBJ1-5,TGTGCCAGCAGCTTAGATGGGACAGGGTTTCAGCCCCAGCATTTT,CASSLDGTGFQPQHF
TRBV28,few,NA,TRBJ1-2,TGTGCCAGCAGTTTAAATCAGTATGGCTACACCTTC,CASSLNQYGYTF
TRBV20-1,NA,NA,TRBJ2-1,TGCAGTGCTAGAGGGGGGACCTGGGGCTACAATGAGCAGTTCTTC,CSARGGTWGYNEQFF
TRBV20-1,many,NA,TRBJ1-2,TGCAGTGCCAAAGCGTATGGCTACACCTTC,CSAKAYGYTF
TRBV29-1,few,TRBD2,TRBJ2-3,TGCAGCGTTGAAGGGACTAGCGGGTTTCCCGCTAGCACAGATACGCAGTATTTT,CSVEGTSGFPASTDTQYF
TRBV12-5,few,TRBD2,TRBJ2-1,TGTGCTAGTGGTTTGGTGGGCGGGAGGGCCGGTGAGCAGTTCTTC,CASGLVGGRAGEQFF
TRBV7-2,NA,NA,TRBJ1-6,TGTGCCAGCAGCTTAGCGCTTGGGGGGGGCTCCTATAATTCACCCCTCCACTTT,CASSLALGGGSYNSPLHF
TRBV27,NA,TRBD2,TRBJ2-2,TGTGCCAGCAGTAACACCCGACTTAGCGGGAGCGTTAACACCGGGGAGCTGTTTTTT,CASSNTRLSGSVNTGELFF
TRBV6-1,many,TRBD1,TRBJ1-3,TGTGCCAGCAAACCCCGACAGGGGCCGTTTAACTCTGGAAACACCATATATTTT,CASKPRQGPFNSGNTIYF
TRBV10-3,NA,TRBD2,TRBJ2-1,TGTGCCATCGCACTAGCGGGTCGGTCCTACAATGAGCAGTTCTTC,CAIALAGRSYNEQFF
TRBV5-5,few,TRBD2,TRBJ2-1,TGTGCCAGCAGCGCTGGACTAGGGGCCTACAATGAGCAGTTCTTC,CASSAGLGAYNEQFF
TRBV27,few,NA,TRBJ2-3,TGTGCCAGCAGTTCACCCGGCGCCGATACGCAGTATTTT,CASSSPGADTQYF
TRBV29-1,NA,TRBD1,TRBJ1-1,TGCAGCGTACAGGGGTATCCCCCGATGAACACTGAAGCTTTCTTT,CSVQGYPPMNTEAFF
TRBV9,NA,TRBD1,TRBJ1-4,TGTGCCAGCAGCGTAGGGACAGGGTTGGATGAAAAACTGTTTTTT,CASSVGTGLDEKLFF
TRBV6-5,few,NA,TRBJ2-3,TGTGCCAGCAGTTACACGAGGGCTGGGACAGATACGCAGTATTTT,CASSYTRAGTDTQYF
TRBV12-3/TRBV12-4,few,NA,TRBJ1-2,TGTGCCAGCAGTTTCTCTTTGGGGAACTATGGCTACACCTTC,CASSFSLGNYGYTF
TRBV12-3/TRBV12-4,NA,NA,TRBJ2-3,TGTGCCAGCAGTCCCGGGGTAGCATTCACAGATACGCAGTATTTT,CASSPGVAFTDTQYF
TRBV6-1,NA,NA,TRBJ2-6,TGTGCCAGCAGTCCCCTAGGGTCTGGGGCCAACGTCCTGACTTTC,CASSPLGSGANVLTF
TRBV5-6,few,NA,TRBJ1-6,TGTGCCAGTCTCAGAGGGGGGAGCTCCTATAATTCACCCCTCCACTTT,CASLRGGSSYNSPLHF
TRBV5-5,few,NA,TRBJ1-5,TGTGCCAGCAGCTTATATGAGACTTCTGTGGGTCAGCCCCAGCATTTT,CASSLYETSVGQPQHF
TRBV20-1,NA,TRBD1,TRBJ2-5,TGCAGTGCTAGGGGACAGGCCCAAGAGACCCAGTACTTC,CSARGQAQETQYF
TRBV12-3/TRBV12-4,NA,NA,TRBJ2-2,TGTGCCAGCAGTCCCGACAGGCCGCCGGGCGGGGAGCTGTTTTTT,CASSPDRPPGGELFF
TRBV4-1,NA,TRBD2,TRBJ2-3,TGCGCCAGCAGCGAACTTGTAGCGGGAGGCCCTTCAACAGATACGCAGTATTTT,CASSELVAGGPSTDTQYF
TRBV6-1,few,TRBD2,TRBJ2-3,TGTGCCAGCGGACTAGCGGGAACTTCAGATACGCAGTATTTT,CASGLAGTSDTQYF
TRBV5-1,NA,NA,TRBJ2-3,TGCGCCAGCAGCTTGGAGGCCAGCCGGGGAAATACGCAGTATTTT,CASSLEASRGNTQYF
TRBV29-1,NA,TRBD2,TRBJ2-1,TGCAGCGTCGGGACTAGCGGCATCTACAATGAGCAGTTCTTC,CSVGTSGIYNEQFF
TRBV20-1,many,TRBD1,TRBJ1-1,TGCAGTGCTAGAGATCCCACAGGGGGGGATACTGAAGCTTTCTTT,CSARDPTGGDTEAFF
TRBV29-1,many,NA,TRBJ1-2,TGCAGCGTTGAAGCAGACTTAGGTGGCTACACCTTC,CSVEADLGGYTF
TRBV14,NA,NA,TRBJ1-2,TGTGCCAGCAGCCAAGATTCGTCGGGCGCCGGGAGTGGCTACACCTTC,CASSQDSSGAGSGYTF
TRBV7-3,NA,NA,TRBJ1-1,TGTGCCAGCAGCTGGAATTCAGGGAGCACTGAAGCTTTCTTT,CASSWNSGSTEAFF
TRBV6-6,medium-sized,NA,TRBJ2-1,TGTGCCAGCAGTACCCCGGGGAATGAGCAGTTCTTC,CASSTPGNEQFF
TRBV9,once,NA,TRBJ2-3,TGTGCCAGCAGCGTAGACCCCCTAGCTGGGCAGGCAGATACGCAGTATTTT,CASSVDPLAGQADTQYF
TRBV7-6,NA,NA,TRBJ2-3,TGTGCCAGCAGCTTAGACGCAGGGGACACAGATACGCAGTATTTT,CASSLDAGDTDTQYF